The entry that follows covers one T cell receptor beta chain sequence. Germline loops: CDR1 ENHRY, CDR2 SYGVKD. The CDR3 contains 16 residues. J was trimmed by 7 bases and V by 3 bases; bases with no gene match: 8. The sample originates from a study of CD8+CD57+ T cells in acquired aplastic anemia. Study-wide background: DNA from sorted CD4+ and CD8+ cells averaged about 3.2 ug.

Genomic DNA provided the template from which TCR beta VDJ and CDR3 profiles were obtained. TCRdb redid the calling of the reads with MiXCR, one entry per CDR3 protein. The table lists about 150,000 distinct CDR3 sequences, about 48% of them singletons. An expansion of CD8+CD57+ cells by flow cytometry had been shown in patients chosen for sequencing. V is TRBV10-3 and J is TRBJ1-5, with TRBD1 identical over 11 bases. This sequence originates from a human donor with aplastic anemia. Sequences were obtained from sorted CD4+, CD8+, or CD8+CD57+ T cells (not recorded which) from PBMCs. CDR3 amino acids: CAISDPGQGAGQPQHF. Here the CDR3 DNA reads TGTGCCATCAGTGACCCAGGACAGGGGGCCGGGCAGCCCCAGCATTTT.